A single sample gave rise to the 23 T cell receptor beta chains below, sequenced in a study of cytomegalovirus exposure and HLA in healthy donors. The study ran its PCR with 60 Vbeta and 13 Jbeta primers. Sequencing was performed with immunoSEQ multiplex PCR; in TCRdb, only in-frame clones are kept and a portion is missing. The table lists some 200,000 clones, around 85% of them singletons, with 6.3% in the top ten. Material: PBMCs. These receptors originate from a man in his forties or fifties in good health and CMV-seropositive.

As DNA, the CDR3 is TGTGCCAGCAGCGCCAGGGGTGACGGCTACAATGAGCAGTTCTTC. This codes for CASSARGDGYNEQFF. The chain has TRBV6-5 and TRBJ2-1; weak D call: TRBD1 (6 bases). With 6 bases removed from V and 3 bases from J, the gap between germline ends came to 15 bases. CDR1 and CDR2 from the germline V gene are MNHEY and SVGAGI. The CDR3 totals 15 residues.

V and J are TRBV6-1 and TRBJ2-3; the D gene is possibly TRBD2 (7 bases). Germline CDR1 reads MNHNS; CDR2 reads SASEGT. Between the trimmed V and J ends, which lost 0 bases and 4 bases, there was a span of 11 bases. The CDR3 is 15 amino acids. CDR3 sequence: CASSEAGGPADTQYF. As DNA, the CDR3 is TGTGCCAGCAGTGAAGCGGGGGGGCCTGCAGATACGCAGTATTTT.

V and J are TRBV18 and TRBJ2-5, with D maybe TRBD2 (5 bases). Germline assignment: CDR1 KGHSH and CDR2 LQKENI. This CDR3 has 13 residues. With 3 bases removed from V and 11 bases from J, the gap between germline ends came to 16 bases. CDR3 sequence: CASSPGVGREQYF. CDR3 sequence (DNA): TGTGCCAGCTCACCCGGGGTGGGTCGAGAGCAGTACTTC.

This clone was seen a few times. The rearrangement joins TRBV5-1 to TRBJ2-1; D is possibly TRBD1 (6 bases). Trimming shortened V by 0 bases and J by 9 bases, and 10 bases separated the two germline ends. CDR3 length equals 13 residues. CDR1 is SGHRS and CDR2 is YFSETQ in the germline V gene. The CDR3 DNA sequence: TGCGCCAGCAGCTTGGTTGGGGGCTCTGAGCAGTTCTTC. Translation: CASSLVGGSEQFF.

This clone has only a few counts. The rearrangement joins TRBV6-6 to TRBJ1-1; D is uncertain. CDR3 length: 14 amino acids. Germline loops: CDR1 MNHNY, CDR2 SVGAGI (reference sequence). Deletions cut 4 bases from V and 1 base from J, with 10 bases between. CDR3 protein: CASSSGTRNTEAFF. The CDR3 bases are TGTGCCAGCAGTTCTGGCACCCGGAACACTGAAGCTTTCTTT.

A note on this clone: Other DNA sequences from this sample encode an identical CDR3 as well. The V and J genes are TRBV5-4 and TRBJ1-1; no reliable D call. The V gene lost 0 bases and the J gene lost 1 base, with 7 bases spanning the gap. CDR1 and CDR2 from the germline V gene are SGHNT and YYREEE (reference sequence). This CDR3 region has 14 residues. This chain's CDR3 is CASSLAGWNTEAFF. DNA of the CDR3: TGTGCCAGCAGCTTGGCAGGCTGGAACACTGAAGCTTTCTTT.

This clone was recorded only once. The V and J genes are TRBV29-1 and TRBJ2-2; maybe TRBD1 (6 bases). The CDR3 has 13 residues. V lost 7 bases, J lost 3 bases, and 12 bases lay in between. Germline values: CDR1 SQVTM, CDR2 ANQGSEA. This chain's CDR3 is CSAYRVYTGELFF. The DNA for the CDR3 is TGCAGCGCTTACAGGGTATACACCGGGGAGCTGTTTTTT.

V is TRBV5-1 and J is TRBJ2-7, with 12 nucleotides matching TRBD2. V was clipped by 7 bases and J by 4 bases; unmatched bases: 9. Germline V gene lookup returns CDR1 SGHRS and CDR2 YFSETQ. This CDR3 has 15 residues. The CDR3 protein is CASRALAGGGYEQYF. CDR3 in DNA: TGCGCCAGCCGCGCACTAGCGGGGGGAGGGTACGAGCAGTACTTC.

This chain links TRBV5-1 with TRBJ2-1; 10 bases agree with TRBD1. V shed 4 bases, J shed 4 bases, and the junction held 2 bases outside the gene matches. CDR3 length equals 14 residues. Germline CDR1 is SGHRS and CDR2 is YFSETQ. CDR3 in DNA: TGCGCCAGCAGCCGGGACAGGGGTTACAATGAGCAGTTCTTC. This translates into CASSRDRGYNEQFF. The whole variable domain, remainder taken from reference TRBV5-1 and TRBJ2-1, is KAGVTQTPRYLIKTRGQQVTLSCSPISGHRSVSWYQQTPGQGLQFLFEYFSETQRNKGNFPGRFSGRQFSNSRSEMNVSTLELGDSALYLCASSRDRGYNEQFFGPGTRLTVL.

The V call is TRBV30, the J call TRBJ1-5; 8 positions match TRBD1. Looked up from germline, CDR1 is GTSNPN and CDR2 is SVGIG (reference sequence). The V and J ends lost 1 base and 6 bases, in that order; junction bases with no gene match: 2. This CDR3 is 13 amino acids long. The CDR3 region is CAWSGQGSQPQHF. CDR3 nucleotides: TGTGCCTGGAGTGGACAGGGGAGTCAGCCCCAGCATTTT.

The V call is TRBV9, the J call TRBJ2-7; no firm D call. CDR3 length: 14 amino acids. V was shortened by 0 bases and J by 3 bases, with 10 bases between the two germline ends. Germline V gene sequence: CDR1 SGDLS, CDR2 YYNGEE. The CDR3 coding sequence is TGTGCCAGCAGCGTAGAGTATGCAGACTACGAGCAGTACTTC. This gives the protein CASSVEYADYEQYF. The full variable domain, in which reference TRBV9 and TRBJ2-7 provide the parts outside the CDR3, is DSGVTQTPKHLITATGQRVTLRCSPRSGDLSVYWYQQSLDQGLQFLIQYYNGEERAKGNILERFSAQQFPDLHSELNLSSLELGDSALYFCASSVEYADYEQYFGPGTRLTVT.

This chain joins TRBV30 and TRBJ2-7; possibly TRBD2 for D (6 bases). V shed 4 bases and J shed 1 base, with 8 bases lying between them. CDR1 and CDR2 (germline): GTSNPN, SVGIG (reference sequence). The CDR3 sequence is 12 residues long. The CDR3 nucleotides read TGTGCCTGGAACGGGGGTTCCTACGAGCAGTACTTC. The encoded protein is CAWNGGSYEQYF.

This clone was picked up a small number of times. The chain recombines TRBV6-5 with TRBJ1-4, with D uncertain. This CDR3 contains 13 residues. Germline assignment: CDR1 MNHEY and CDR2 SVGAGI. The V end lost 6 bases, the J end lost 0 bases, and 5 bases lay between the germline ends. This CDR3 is CASSRSTNEKLFF. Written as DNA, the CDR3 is TGTGCCAGCAGCAGATCAACTAATGAAAAACTGTTTTTT.

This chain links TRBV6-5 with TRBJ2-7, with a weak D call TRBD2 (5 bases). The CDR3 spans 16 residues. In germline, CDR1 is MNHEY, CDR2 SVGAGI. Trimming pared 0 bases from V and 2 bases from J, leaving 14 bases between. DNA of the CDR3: TGTGCCAGCAGTTACTCGAAGAGGGTTGGTACCTACGAGCAGTACTTC. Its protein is CASSYSKRVGTYEQYF.

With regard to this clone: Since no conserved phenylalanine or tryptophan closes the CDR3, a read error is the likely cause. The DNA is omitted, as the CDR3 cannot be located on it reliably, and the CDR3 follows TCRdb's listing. The CDR3 sequence: CASSPGLSS. The chain combines TRBV28 with TRBJ1-2. The CDR3 adds up to 9 amino acids, both ends counted. From germline, CDR1 is MDHEN and CDR2 SYDVKM.

For the CDR3, the DNA is TGTGCCAGCAGCAAAGCACCTACTAACCAGCGAATCCACGAGCAGTACTTC. It translates to CASSKAPTNQRIHEQYF. The chain has TRBV21-1 and TRBJ2-7; TRBD2, the table's D call, lacks a check against the DNA. TRBV21-1 counts as a pseudogene. This CDR3 region has 17 residues.

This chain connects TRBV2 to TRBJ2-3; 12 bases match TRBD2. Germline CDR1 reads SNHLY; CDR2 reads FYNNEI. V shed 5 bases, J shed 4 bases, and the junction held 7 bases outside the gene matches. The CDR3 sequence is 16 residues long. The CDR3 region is CASSRWTSGEPDTQYF. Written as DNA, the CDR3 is TGTGCCAGCAGTCGCTGGACTAGCGGGGAACCAGATACGCAGTATTTT.

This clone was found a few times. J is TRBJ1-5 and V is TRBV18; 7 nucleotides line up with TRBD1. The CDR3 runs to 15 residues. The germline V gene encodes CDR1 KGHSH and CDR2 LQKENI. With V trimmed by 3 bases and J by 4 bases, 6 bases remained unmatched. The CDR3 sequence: CASSPLQGPNQPQHF. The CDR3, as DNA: TGTGCCAGCTCACCTCTACAGGGGCCAAATCAGCCCCAGCATTTT. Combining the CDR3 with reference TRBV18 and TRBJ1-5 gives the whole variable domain NAGVMQNPRHLVRRRGQEARLRCSPMKGHSHVYWYRQLPEEGLKFMVYLQKENIIDESGMPKERFSAEFPKEGPSILRIQQVVRGDSAAYFCASSPLQGPNQPQHFGDGTRLSIL.

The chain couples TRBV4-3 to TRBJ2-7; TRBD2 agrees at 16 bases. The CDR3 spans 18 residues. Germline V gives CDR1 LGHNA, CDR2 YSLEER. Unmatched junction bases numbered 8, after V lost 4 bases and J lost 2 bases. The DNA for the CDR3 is TGCGCCAGCAGCCCTACCGTCGGGACTAGCGGGGGGGCCTACGAGCAGTACTTC. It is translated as CASSPTVGTSGGAYEQYF.

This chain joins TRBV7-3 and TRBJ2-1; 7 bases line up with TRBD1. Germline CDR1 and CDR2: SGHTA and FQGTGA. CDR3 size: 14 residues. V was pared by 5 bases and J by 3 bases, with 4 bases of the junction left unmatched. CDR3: CASSHRDSYNEQFF. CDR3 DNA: TGTGCCAGCAGCCACCGGGACAGCTACAATGAGCAGTTCTTC. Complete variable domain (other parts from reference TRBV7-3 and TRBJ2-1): GAGVSQTPSNKVTEKGKYVELRCDPISGHTALYWYRQSLGQGPEFLIYFQGTGAADDSGLPNDRFFAVRPEGSVSTLKIQRTERGDSAVYLCASSHRDSYNEQFFGPGTRLTVL.

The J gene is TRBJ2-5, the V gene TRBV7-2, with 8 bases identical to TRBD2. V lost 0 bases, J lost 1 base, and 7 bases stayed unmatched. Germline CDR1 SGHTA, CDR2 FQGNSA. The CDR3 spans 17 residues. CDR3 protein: CASSLAGRGGVQETQYF. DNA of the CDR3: TGTGCCAGCAGCTTAGCGGGTCGGGGGGGAGTCCAAGAGACCCAGTACTTC.

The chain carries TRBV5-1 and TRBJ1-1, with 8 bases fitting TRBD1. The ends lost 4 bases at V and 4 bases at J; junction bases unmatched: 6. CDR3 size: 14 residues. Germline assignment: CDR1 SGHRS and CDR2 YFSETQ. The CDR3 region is CASSVDRVGTEAFF. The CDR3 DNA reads TGCGCCAGCAGCGTGGACAGGGTTGGCACTGAAGCTTTCTTT.

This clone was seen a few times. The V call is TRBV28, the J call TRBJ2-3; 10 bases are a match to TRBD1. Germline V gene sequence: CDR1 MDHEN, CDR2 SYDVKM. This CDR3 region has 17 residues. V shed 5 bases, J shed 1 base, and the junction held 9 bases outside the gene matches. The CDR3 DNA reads TGTGCCAGCAGTGGGACAGGGGCCCCGTTGGGCACAGATACGCAGTATTTT. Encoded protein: CASSGTGAPLGTDTQYF.